These 13 T cell receptor beta chains came from one sample sequenced in a study of cytomegalovirus exposure and HLA in healthy donors. Vbeta (60) and Jbeta (13) primers were used in the PCR. Some clones are missing from TCRdb's copy, which holds only in-frame ones; the method was immunoSEQ multiplex PCR. The sample has about 160,000 clones; about 80% are singletons. The material sequenced was PBMCs. The source of these receptors is a man younger than 45 in good health and CMV-seropositive.

In nucleotides, the CDR3 is TGTGCCACCAGCGGGGACAGGGACAATCAGCCCCAGCATTTT. Protein product: CATSGDRDNQPQHF. The chain couples TRBV15 to TRBJ1-5, with TRBD1 identical over 9 bases. This CDR3 comprises 14 residues. Trimming took 5 bases from V and 3 from J; bases not matched to a gene: 2. Germline CDR1 and CDR2: LNHNV and YYDKDF (reference sequence).

The V gene is TRBV10-3, the J gene TRBJ2-7, with 8 nucleotides matching TRBD1. CDR1 ENHRY and CDR2 SYGVKD come from the germline V gene. V dropped 6 bases and J dropped 3; count of bases not matched to a gene: 7. This CDR3 has 14 residues. The CDR3 spells CAISGQGEGYEQYF. The CDR3 DNA reads TGTGCCATCAGCGGACAGGGCGAGGGCTACGAGCAGTACTTC.

The chain recombines TRBV2 with TRBJ1-2; TRBD1 matches at 10 bases. Germline CDR1 and CDR2: SNHLY and FYNNEI. This CDR3 comprises 15 residues. V lost 6 bases to trimming and J lost 2 bases; unmatched junction nucleotides: 6. The chain's CDR3 is CASRNPGQGNYGYTF. DNA of the CDR3: TGTGCCAGCAGAAATCCGGGACAGGGGAACTATGGCTACACCTTC. The whole variable domain, filled in from reference TRBV2 and TRBJ1-2, reads EPEVTQTPSHQVTQMGQEVILRCVPISNHLYFYWYRQILGQKVEFLVSFYNNEISEKSEIFDDQFSVERPDGSNFTLKIRSTKLEDSAMYFCASRNPGQGNYGYTFGSGTRLTVV.

This chain connects TRBV4-1 to TRBJ1-1, with D uncertain. V was pared by 2 bases and J by 4 bases, with 8 bases between. Germline V lookup: CDR1 MGHRA, CDR2 YSYEKL. The CDR3 length is 13 residues. CDR3 in amino acids: CASSQSPLTEAFF. Here the CDR3 DNA reads TGCGCCAGCAGCCAAAGCCCCCTCACTGAAGCTTTCTTT.

The chain has TRBV5-4 and TRBJ2-6; TRBD2 matches 8 bases. There are 17 residues in the CDR3. The germline V gene encodes CDR1 SGHNT and CDR2 YYREEE (reference sequence). The junction had 8 bases not matched to a gene; V was cut back by 4 bases and J by 2 bases. The CDR3 DNA is TGTGCCAGCAGCCCTACGGGGGGGGGCGCTGGGGCCAACGTCCTGACTTTC. As protein: CASSPTGGGAGANVLTF.

The gene calls are TRBV6-5 and TRBJ2-3; 13 bases are a match to TRBD2. J was trimmed by 1 base and V by 2 bases; bases with no gene match: 0. This CDR3 has 16 amino acids. Germline V lookup: CDR1 MNHEY, CDR2 SVGAGI. The CDR3 nucleotides read TGTGCCAGCAGTTACGGACTAGCGGGGGGCACAGATACGCAGTATTTT. Residues: CASSYGLAGGTDTQYF.

The V and J genes are TRBV9 and TRBJ1-1, with D unresolved. Looked up from germline, CDR1 is SGDLS and CDR2 is YYNGEE. This CDR3 contains 15 residues. Between the trimmed V and J ends, which lost 3 bases and 0 bases, there was a span of 12 bases. The CDR3 loop is CASSDTTAMNTEAFF. The CDR3 coding sequence is TGTGCCAGCAGCGATACCACAGCTATGAACACTGAAGCTTTCTTT.

The chain recombines TRBV7-8 with TRBJ2-7; D might be TRBD1 (6 bases). Per germline, CDR1 SGHVS and CDR2 FQNEAQ. V was cut by 0 bases and J by 3 bases, with 12 bases left in between. The CDR3 covers 15 residues. Here the CDR3 DNA reads TGTGCCAGCAGCTTAGCGTGGGGGCTTATCTACGAGCAGTACTTC. This sequence encodes CASSLAWGLIYEQYF.

This sequence joins TRBV27 and TRBJ2-7, with TRBD1 as a possible D gene (5 bases). Looked up from germline, CDR1 is MNHEY and CDR2 is SMNVEV (reference sequence). There are 15 residues in the CDR3. Trimming took 2 bases from V and 3 from J, leaving 14 bases between them. The CDR3 nucleotides are TGTGCCAGCAGTTTAGCGAGCGACAGTTTCTACGAGCAGTACTTC. This codes for CASSLASDSFYEQYF.

This chain uses TRBV6-6 with TRBJ2-7; D perhaps matches TRBD2 (6 bases). V dropped 8 bases and J dropped 4 bases, with 12 bases sitting between them. CDR3 size: 12 residues. CDR1 and CDR2 (germline): MNHNY, SVGAGI (reference sequence). The chain's CDR3 is CASGGVRYEQYF. DNA of the CDR3: TGTGCCAGCGGCGGGGTCCGATACGAGCAGTACTTC.

This chain links TRBV5-6 with TRBJ1-5, with 8 bases lining up with TRBD1. This CDR3 has 16 amino acids. In germline, CDR1 is SGHDT, CDR2 YYEEEE. V lost 4 bases, J lost 2 bases, and 8 bases stayed unmatched. CDR3 sequence (DNA): TGTGCCAGCAGCGAGTCGGACAGGGTAGGCAATCAGCCCCAGCATTTT. Amino acids: CASSESDRVGNQPQHF. Complete variable domain (other parts from reference TRBV5-6 and TRBJ1-5): DAGVTQSPTHLIKTRGQQVTLRCSPKSGHDTVSWYQQALGQGPQFIFQYYEEEERQRGNFPDRFSGHQFPNYSSELNVNALLLGDSALYLCASSESDRVGNQPQHFGDGTRLSIL.

The CDR3 spells CASSLARSGGGPYGYTF. The CDR3 bases are TGTGCCAGCAGCTTAGCGCGGTCTGGCGGGGGGCCATATGGCTACACCTTC. The chain couples TRBV7-9 to TRBJ1-2; TRBD1 is a possible D gene (6 bases). The V gene's germline CDR1 is SEHNR and CDR2 FQNEAQ (reference sequence). This CDR3 has 17 amino acids. Trimming took 0 bases from V and 5 from J, leaving 19 bases between them. Supplemented by reference TRBV7-9 and TRBJ1-2, the full variable domain reads DTGVSQNPRHKITKRGQNVTFRCDPISEHNRLYWYRQTLGQGPEFLTYFQNEAQLEKSRLLSDRFSAERPKGSFSTLEIQRTEQGDSAMYLCASSLARSGGGPYGYTFGSGTRLTVV.

This chain connects TRBV4-2 to TRBJ2-5; TRBD2 agrees at 10 bases. Germline values: CDR1 LGHNA, CDR2 YNFKEQ. The CDR3 runs 15 residues. V trimming: 3 bases; J trimming: 1 base; junction bases outside the gene matches: 2. CDR3 nucleotides: TGTGCCAGCAGCCACAGCGGGGGGGCCCAAGAGACCCAGTACTTC. Protein: CASSHSGGAQETQYF.